Presented here are 2 T cell receptor beta chains from one specimen sequenced in a study of CD8 T cells in ankylosing spondylitis. From the 5' RACE reads, TCRdb called clonotypes with MiXCR, one entry per CDR3 protein. The data contain around 250,000 distinct CDR3 sequences, about 20% of them seen just once; the ten biggest clones take up roughly a third. The sequenced material came from blood, either unsorted or a sorted T cell fraction (not recorded which). The receptor source for this set is a male donor with ankylosing spondylitis or in good health (not recorded which).

The V and J genes are TRBV20-1 and TRBJ2-3; TRBD2 aligns across 9 bases. V dropped 5 bases and J dropped 0; count of bases not matched to a gene: 6. The CDR3 runs to 15 residues. CDR1 and CDR2 from the germline V gene are DFQATT and SNEGSKA (reference sequence). CDR3 bases: TGCAGTGCTTCCGGGACTAGCCAAAGCACAGATACGCAGTATTTT. Protein: CSASGTSQSTDTQYF.

The chain uses TRBV4-1 and TRBJ2-7, with D unresolved. CDR3 length: 14 amino acids. The germline V and J ends were trimmed by 1 base and 3 bases, with 10 bases remaining between them. Germline V gene lookup returns CDR1 MGHRA and CDR2 YSYEKL. CDR3 amino acids: CASSQAGLGYEQYF. The CDR3 DNA reads TGCGCCAGCAGCCAAGCGGGTTTAGGCTACGAGCAGTACTTC.